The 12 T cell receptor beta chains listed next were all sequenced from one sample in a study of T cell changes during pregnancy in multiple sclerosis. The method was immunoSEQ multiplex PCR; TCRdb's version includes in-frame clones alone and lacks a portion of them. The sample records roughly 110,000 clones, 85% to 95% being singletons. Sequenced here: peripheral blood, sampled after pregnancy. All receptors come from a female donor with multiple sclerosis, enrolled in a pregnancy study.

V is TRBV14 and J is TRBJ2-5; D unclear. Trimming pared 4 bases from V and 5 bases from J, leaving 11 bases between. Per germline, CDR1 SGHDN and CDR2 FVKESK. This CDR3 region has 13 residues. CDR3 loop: CASSPLVRETQYF. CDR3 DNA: TGTGCCAGCAGCCCTCTAGTGCGGGAGACCCAGTACTTC.

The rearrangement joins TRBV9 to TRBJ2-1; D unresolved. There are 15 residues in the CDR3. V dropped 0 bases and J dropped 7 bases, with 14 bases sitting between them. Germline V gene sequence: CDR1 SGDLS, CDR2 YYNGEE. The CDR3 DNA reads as TGTGCCAGCAGCGTAGGGGTGGGCCTTGGGAATGAGCAGTTCTTC. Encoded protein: CASSVGVGLGNEQFF.

As DNA, the CDR3 is TGTGCCAGCAGTTCAGGCCCCGGACAGTCCTACGAGCAGTACTTC. Its protein is CASSSGPGQSYEQYF. This chain links TRBV7-9 with TRBJ2-7, with D perhaps TRBD1 (6 bases). Trimming left V 6 bases short and J 1 base short, with 16 bases between. In germline, CDR1 is SEHNR, CDR2 FQNEAQ (reference sequence). The CDR3 length is 15 residues.

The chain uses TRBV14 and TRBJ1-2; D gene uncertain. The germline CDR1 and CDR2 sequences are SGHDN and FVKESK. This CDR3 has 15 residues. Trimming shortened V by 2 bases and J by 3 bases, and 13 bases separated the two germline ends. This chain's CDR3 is CASSQLGAAHYGYTF. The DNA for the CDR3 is TGTGCCAGCAGCCAACTCGGAGCTGCGCACTATGGCTACACCTTC.

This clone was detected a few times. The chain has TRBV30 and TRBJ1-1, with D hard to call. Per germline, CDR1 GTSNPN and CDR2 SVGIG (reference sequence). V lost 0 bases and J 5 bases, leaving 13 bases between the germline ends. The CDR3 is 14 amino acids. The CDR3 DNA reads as TGTGCCTGGAGTGTACGAGTCGGAGAGACTGAAGCTTTCTTT. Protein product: CAWSVRVGETEAFF.

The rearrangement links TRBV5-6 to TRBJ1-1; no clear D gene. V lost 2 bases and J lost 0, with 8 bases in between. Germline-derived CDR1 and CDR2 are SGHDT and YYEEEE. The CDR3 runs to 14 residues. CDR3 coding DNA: TGTGCCAGCAGCTTACAGAACATGAACACTGAAGCTTTCTTT. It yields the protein CASSLQNMNTEAFF.

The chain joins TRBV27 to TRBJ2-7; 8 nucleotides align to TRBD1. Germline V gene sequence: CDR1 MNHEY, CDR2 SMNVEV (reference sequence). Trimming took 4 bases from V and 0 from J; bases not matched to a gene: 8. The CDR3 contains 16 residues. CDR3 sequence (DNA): TGTGCCAGCAGTTCCCACAGGGGGTTGTCCTCCTACGAGCAGTACTTC. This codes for CASSSHRGLSSYEQYF.

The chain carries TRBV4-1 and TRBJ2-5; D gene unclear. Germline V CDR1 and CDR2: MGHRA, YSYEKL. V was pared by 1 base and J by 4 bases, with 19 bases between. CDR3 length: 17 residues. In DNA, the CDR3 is TGCGCCAGCAGCCAAGCTCCGTCTGGGCCCCCAGGAGAGACCCAGTACTTC. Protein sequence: CASSQAPSGPPGETQYF.

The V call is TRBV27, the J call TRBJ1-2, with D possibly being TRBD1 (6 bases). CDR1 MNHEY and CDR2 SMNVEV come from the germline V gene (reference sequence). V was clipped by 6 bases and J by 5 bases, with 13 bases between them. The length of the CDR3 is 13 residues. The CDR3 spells CASRRNRDYGYTF. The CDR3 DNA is TGTGCCAGCAGAAGGAACAGGGATTATGGCTACACCTTC.

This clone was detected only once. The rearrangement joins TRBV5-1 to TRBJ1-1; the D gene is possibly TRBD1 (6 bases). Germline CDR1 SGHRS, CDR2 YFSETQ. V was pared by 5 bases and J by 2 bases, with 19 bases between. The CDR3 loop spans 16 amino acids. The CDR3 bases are TGCGCCAGCAGTTTTACAGGGAATGTGGAAAACACTGAAGCTTTCTTT. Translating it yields CASSFTGNVENTEAFF. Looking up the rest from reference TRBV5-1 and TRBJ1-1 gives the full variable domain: KAGVTQTPRYLIKTRGQQVTLSCSPISGHRSVSWYQQTPGQGLQFLFEYFSETQRNKGNFPGRFSGRQFSNSRSEMNVSTLELGDSALYLCASSFTGNVENTEAFFGQGTRLTVV.

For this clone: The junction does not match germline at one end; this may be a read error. The CDR3 here is CASSIGRGAYSEQFF. The CDR3, as DNA: TGTGCCAGTAGTATAGGCAGGGGCGCGTACAGTGAGCAGTTCTTC. The chain employs TRBV19 and TRBJ2-1; maybe TRBD1 (6 bases). Per the germline V gene, CDR1 is LNHDA and CDR2 is SQIVND (reference sequence). This CDR3 is 15 amino acids long.

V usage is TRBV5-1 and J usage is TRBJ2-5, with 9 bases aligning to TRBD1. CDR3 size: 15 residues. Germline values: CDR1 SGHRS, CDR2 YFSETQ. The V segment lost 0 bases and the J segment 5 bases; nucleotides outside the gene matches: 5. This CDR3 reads CASSLAVGTGETQYF. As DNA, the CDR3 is TGCGCCAGCAGCTTGGCCGTCGGGACAGGGGAGACCCAGTACTTC.